These T cell receptor beta chains were read from a single sample in a study of monozygotic twins with inflammatory bowel disease. TCRdb reanalyzed the 5' RACE reads, giving one entry per CDR3 protein sequence and no DNA. This listing includes approximately 150,000 distinct CDR3 sequences. The sample taken for sequencing was blood. These receptors all come from a human donor with ulcerative colitis or Crohn's disease, or a healthy co-twin of an affected twin (not recorded which). The CDR3 runs from the conserved cysteine through the conserved F or W.

j_gene | v_gene | CDR3aa
TRBJ2-1 | TRBV9 | CASMSDNEQFF
TRBJ2-5 | TRBV7-9 | CARAGGRQETQYF
TRBJ1-2 | TRBV5-1 | CASSLGATGGYTF
TRBJ1-6 | TRBV20-1 | CSARGGTDNSPLHF
TRBJ2-7 | TRBV12-3/TRBV12-4 | CASSLEGLNYEQYF
TRBJ2-1 | TRBV4-1 | CASSQDRLAGGPYNEQFF
TRBJ1-1 | TRBV9 | CASSVEEGRGNTEAFF
TRBJ2-7 | TRBV12-3/TRBV12-4 | CASSLAQGNEQYF
TRBJ2-7 | TRBV5-6 | CASSGGTESFQEPYEQYF
TRBJ2-2 | TRBV7-3 | CASSLFGGTTGELFF
TRBJ2-2 | TRBV6-6 | CASSAQGPGELFF
TRBJ2-5 | TRBV6-6 | CASDGVGETQYF
TRBJ2-3 | TRBV6-2/TRBV6-3 | CASSLHRGITDTQYF
TRBJ1-4 | TRBV27 | CASSPPGGKLFF
TRBJ2-2 | TRBV10-3 | CAISEGLVPTGELFF
TRBJ2-7 | TRBV21-1 | CASSKRGQGLRRSHEQYF
TRBJ2-7 | TRBV20-1 | CSASPRSYEQYF
TRBJ2-1 | TRBV25-1 | CASSELGTSVHNEQFF
TRBJ2-7 | TRBV21-1 | CASSRVRDSYSYEQYF
TRBJ1-2 | TRBV7-2 | CASREGGRDGYTF
TRBJ1-5 | TRBV7-2 | CASSFSENQPQHF
TRBJ2-2 | TRBV4-3 | CASSPQGNTGELFF
TRBJ1-2 | TRBV5-1 | CASSLDLGANYGYTF
TRBJ2-1 | TRBV6-2/TRBV6-3 | CASSYSSGRALDNEQFF
TRBJ2-2 | TRBV7-9 | CASSLAQYTGELFF
TRBJ2-2 | TRBV27 | CASSPPGTGVTGELFF
TRBJ2-2 | TRBV20-1 | CSASRLASVVDTGELFF
TRBJ2-7 | TRBV7-8 | CASSSPGTGSYEQYF
TRBJ2-5 | TRBV5-1 | CASSWRQSQETQYF
TRBJ1-5 | TRBV19 | CASSTGRGNQPQHF
TRBJ2-3 | TRBV7-2 | CASSSLGLTDTQYF
TRBJ1-6 | TRBV9 | CASSARQTYNSPLHF
TRBJ2-5 | TRBV7-9 | CASSFRMMGLEETQYF
TRBJ1-6 | TRBV3-1 | CASSQGTNSPLHF
TRBJ2-5 | TRBV19 | CASSLRPEKETQYF
TRBJ2-1 | TRBV15 | CATSREAGTGRNEQFF
TRBJ1-2 | TRBV9 | CASSVAGGHGYTF
TRBJ1-5 | TRBV20-1 | CSAGDRGLKDQPQHF
TRBJ2-7 | TRBV5-1 | CASSRERGLDQQYF
TRBJ1-2 | TRBV12-3/TRBV12-4 | CASTSRGVYYGYTF
TRBJ2-3 | TRBV2 | CASNPLRDRGTDTQYF
TRBJ1-2 | TRBV7-2 | CASSFRDRPNYGYTF
TRBJ1-1 | TRBV20-1 | CSAPRAGYRGTEAFF
TRBJ1-4 | TRBV7-6 | CASSPQGTGLFDRSPGKLFF
TRBJ1-5 | TRBV20-1 | CSARRGNQPQHF
TRBJ2-2 | TRBV6-5 | CASSYTENTGELFF
TRBJ1-1 | TRBV10-1 | CASSEPLLPGPFHGARARNEAFF
TRBJ2-3 | TRBV5-1 | CASSMDGTSTDTQYF
TRBJ1-1 | TRBV5-1 | CASSRGAEAFF
TRBJ2-7 | TRBV20-1 | CSALGGETYEQYF
TRBJ1-2 | TRBV7-2 | CASLGYWALANYGYTF
TRBJ1-4 | TRBV5-6 | CASISRWTNEKLFF
TRBJ2-1 | TRBV18 | CASSPRQGDEQFF
TRBJ2-5 | TRBV5-1 | CASSVTLPDQETQYF
TRBJ2-7 | TRBV5-4 | CASSRRDRGYEQYF
TRBJ2-3 | TRBV29-1 | CSARTGVTDTQYF
TRBJ2-2 | TRBV20-1 | CSATRTSGYTGELFF
TRBJ2-5 | TRBV5-1 | CASSSLGTGNTETQYF
TRBJ2-5 | TRBV7-2 | CASSPASKETQYF
TRBJ1-6 | TRBV27 | CASSWGRVSPLHF